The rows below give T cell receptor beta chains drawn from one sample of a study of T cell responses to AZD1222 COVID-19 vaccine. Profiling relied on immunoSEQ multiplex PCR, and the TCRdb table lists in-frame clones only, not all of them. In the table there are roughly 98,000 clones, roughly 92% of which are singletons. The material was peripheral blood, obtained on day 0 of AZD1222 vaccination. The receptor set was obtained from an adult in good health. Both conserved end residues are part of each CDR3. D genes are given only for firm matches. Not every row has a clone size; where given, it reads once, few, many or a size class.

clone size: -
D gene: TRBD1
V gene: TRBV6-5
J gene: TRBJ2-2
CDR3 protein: CASRRLTGVTGELFF
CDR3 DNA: TGTGCCAGCCGAAGATTGACAGGGGTCACCGGGGAGCTGTTTTTT

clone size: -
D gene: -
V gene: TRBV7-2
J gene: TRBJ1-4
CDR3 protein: CASSNGGEKLFF
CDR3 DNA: TGTGCCAGCAGCAACGGCGGGGAAAAACTGTTTTTT

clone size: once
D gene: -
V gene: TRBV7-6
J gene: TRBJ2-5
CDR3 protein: CASSLGGDRQETQYF
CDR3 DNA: TGTGCCAGCAGCTTAGGGGGGGACAGACAAGAGACCCAGTACTTC

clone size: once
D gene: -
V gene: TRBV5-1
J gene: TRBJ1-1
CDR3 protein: CASSLARSGVLNTEAFF
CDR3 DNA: TGCGCCAGCAGCTTGGCCCGATCAGGGGTTCTGAACACTGAAGCTTTCTTT

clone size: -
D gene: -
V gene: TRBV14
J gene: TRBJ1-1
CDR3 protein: CASSLLAESRGTFF
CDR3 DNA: TGTGCCAGCAGCCTTCTCGCCGAATCCCGAGGAACTTTCTTT

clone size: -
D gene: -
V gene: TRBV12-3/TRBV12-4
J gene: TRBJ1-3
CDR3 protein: CASSRAVTIYF
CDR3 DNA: TGTGCCAGCAGCCGTGCCGTTACCATATATTTT

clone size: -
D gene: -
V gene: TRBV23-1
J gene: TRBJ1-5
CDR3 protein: CASSQSNPYQPQHF
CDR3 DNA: TGCGCCAGCAGTCAATCGAACCCATATCAGCCCCAGCATTTT

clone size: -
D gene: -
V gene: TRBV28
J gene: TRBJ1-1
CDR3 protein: CASSLFRDGTFF
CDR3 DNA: TGTGCCAGCAGTTTATTCCGCGACGGGACTTTCTTT

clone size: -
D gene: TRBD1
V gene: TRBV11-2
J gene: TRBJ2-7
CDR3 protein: CASRWTGGFYEQYF
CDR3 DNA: TGTGCCAGCAGATGGACAGGGGGCTTCTACGAGCAGTACTTC

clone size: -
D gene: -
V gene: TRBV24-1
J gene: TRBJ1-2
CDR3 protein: CATSPGGNFYGYTF
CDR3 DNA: TGTGCCACATCCCCCGGCGGAAACTTCTATGGCTACACCTTC

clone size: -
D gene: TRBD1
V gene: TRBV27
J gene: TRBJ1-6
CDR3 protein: CASSVGQGNSPLHF
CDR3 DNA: TGTGCCAGCAGTGTGGGACAGGGAAATTCACCCCTCCACTTT

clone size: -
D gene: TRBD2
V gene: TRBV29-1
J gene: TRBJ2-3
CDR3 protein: CSVEERGGPDTQYF
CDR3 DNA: TGCAGCGTTGAGGAACGGGGGGGCCCGGATACGCAGTATTTT

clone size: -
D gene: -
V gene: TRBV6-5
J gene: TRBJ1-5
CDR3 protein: CASSYSGRGNQPQHF
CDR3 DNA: TGTGCCAGCAGTTACTCGGGACGGGGCAATCAGCCCCAGCATTTT

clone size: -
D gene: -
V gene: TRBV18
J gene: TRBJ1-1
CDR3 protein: CASSATGNAEAFF
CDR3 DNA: TGTGCCAGCTCAGCTACAGGGAATGCTGAAGCTTTCTTT

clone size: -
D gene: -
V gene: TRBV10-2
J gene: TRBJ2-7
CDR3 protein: CAGGTTPYEQYF
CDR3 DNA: TGCGCCGGCGGGACAACTCCCTACGAGCAGTACTTC

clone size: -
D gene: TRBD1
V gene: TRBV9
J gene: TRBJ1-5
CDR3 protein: CASSRPDRPAQPQHF
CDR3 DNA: TGTGCCAGCAGCAGACCGGACAGGCCCGCTCAGCCCCAGCATTTT